This TCR beta chain was identified in a study of PD-L1 blockade in urothelial cancer. Overall study: Administration of atezolizumab to patients began in about 2014, at 1,200 mg intravenously every 3 weeks.

Time point denoted: peripheral blood 6 weeks after treatment start. Repertoires were generated with immunoSEQ multiplex PCR, while TCRdb's copy carries only in-frame clones and drops some. The table includes roughly 100,000 clones, 83% detected once. This material consisted of PBMCs, taken around atezolizumab (anti-PD-L1) treatment. The sequence derives from a man aged 65 to 85 with urothelial cancer.

The CDR3 nucleotides read TGTGCCAGCAGTTGGACCAGGGCAGGCGCAGATACGCAGTATTTT. Protein: CASSWTRAGADTQYF. This sequence joins TRBV2 and TRBJ2-3; D is possibly TRBD1 (5 bases). The germline gives CDR1 SNHLY, CDR2 FYNNEI. V was trimmed by 5 bases and J by 4 bases, leaving 16 bases between them. This CDR3 is built from 15 residues.